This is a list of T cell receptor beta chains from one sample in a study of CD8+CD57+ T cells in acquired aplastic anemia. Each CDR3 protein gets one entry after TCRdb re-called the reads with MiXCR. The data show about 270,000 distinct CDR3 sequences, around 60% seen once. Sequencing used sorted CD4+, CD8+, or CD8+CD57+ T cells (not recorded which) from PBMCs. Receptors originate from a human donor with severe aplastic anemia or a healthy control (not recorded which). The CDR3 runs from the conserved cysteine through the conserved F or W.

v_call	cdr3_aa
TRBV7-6	CASSLGRIAGETDTQYF
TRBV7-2	CASSLAPNTGELFF
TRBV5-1	CASSSSVGKGSNEQYF
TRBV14	CASSQDSGLYGYTF
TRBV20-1	CSARRLAGSTDTQFF
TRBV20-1	CSARTRNYGYTF
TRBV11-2	CASSSHGGGGANYGYTF
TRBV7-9	CASSPTGLAGGYEQYF
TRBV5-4	CASSPMTGDETQYF
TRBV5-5	CASSLTGRSNSPLHF
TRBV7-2	CASSLVPGGDIQYF
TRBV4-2	CASSQGARDQPQHF
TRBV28	CASSFPRLAGEGETQYF
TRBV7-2	CASSLAGGPGNEQFF
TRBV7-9	CASSLDRGLDYGYTF
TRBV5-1	CASSWSGVSYEQYF
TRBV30	CAWSKGSSSGGANTGELFF
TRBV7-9	CASLQEASGTYEQYF